This is a list of T cell receptor beta chains from one sample in a study of cytomegalovirus exposure and HLA in healthy donors. Generated by immunoSEQ multiplex PCR, the TCRdb table keeps only in-frame clones and is missing some. Of roughly 200,000 clones listed, 80% to 90% are singletons. The sequenced sample consisted of PBMCs. Receptors originate from a woman younger than 45 in good health and CMV-seronegative. Both conserved end residues are part of each CDR3. The D gene is left open where the match is weak. The size entry is marked missing in some rows and otherwise reads once, few, many or a size class.

CDR3: CASSDGTGSSPLHF
DNA: TGTGCCAGCAGTGATGGGACAGGGAGTTCACCCCTCCACTTT
J: TRBJ1-6
V: TRBV6-4
length: 14
size: -
D: TRBD1

CDR3: CASSVGGVLQETQYF
DNA: TGTGCCAGCAGCGTAGGCGGGGTCCTACAAGAGACCCAGTACTTC
J: TRBJ2-5
V: TRBV9
length: 15
size: once
D: -

CDR3: CASSQVQDGYTF
DNA: TGCGCCAGCAGCCAAGTCCAGGATGGCTACACCTTC
J: TRBJ1-2
V: TRBV4-1
length: 12
size: -
D: -

CDR3: CASSGETQYF
DNA: TGCGCCAGCTCGGGGGAGACCCAGTACTTC
J: TRBJ2-5
V: TRBV5-1
length: 10
size: -
D: -

CDR3: CASRRIPNTEAFF
DNA: TGTGCCAGCAGGAGGATCCCAAACACTGAAGCTTTCTTT
J: TRBJ1-1
V: TRBV28
length: 13
size: -
D: -

CDR3: CSVPGTGITDTQYF
DNA: TGCAGCGTTCCCGGGACAGGGATTACAGATACGCAGTATTTT
J: TRBJ2-3
V: TRBV29-1
length: 14
size: -
D: TRBD1

CDR3: CASGLVPGQDAYEQYF
DNA: TGTGCTAGTGGTTTGGTACCGGGACAGGACGCCTACGAGCAGTACTTC
J: TRBJ2-7
V: TRBV12-5
length: 16
size: -
D: TRBD1

CDR3: CASSEGAAFNQPQHF
DNA: TGTGCCAGCAGCGAGGGAGCAGCCTTCAATCAGCCCCAGCATTTT
J: TRBJ1-5
V: TRBV9
length: 15
size: -
D: -

CDR3: CASSPGQVSGANVLTF
DNA: TGTGCCAGCTCACCGGGACAGGTCTCTGGGGCCAACGTCCTGACTTTC
J: TRBJ2-6
V: TRBV18
length: 16
size: -
D: TRBD1

CDR3: CAWYLLEAGANVLTF
DNA: TGTGCCTGGTACCTTCTAGAAGCTGGGGCCAACGTCCTGACTTTC
J: TRBJ2-6
V: TRBV30
length: 15
size: -
D: -

CDR3: CASRNDRGHGDGYTF
DNA: TGTGCCAGCAGAAACGACAGGGGGCATGGGGATGGCTACACCTTC
J: TRBJ1-2
V: TRBV27
length: 15
size: once
D: TRBD1

CDR3: CASSQALAGGYEQYF
DNA: TGTGCCAGCAGCCAAGCCCTAGCGGGAGGGTACGAGCAGTACTTC
J: TRBJ2-7
V: TRBV14
length: 15
size: -
D: TRBD2

CDR3: CASSFGTGRISEQYF
DNA: TGCGCCAGCAGCTTTGGCACGGGAAGGATCTCCGAGCAGTACTTC
J: TRBJ2-7
V: TRBV5-1
length: 15
size: -
D: -

CDR3: CASRYKGTSGRGETQYF
DNA: TGTGCCAGCAGGTACAAAGGGACTAGCGGGCGTGGAGAGACCCAGTACTTC
J: TRBJ2-5
V: TRBV7-9
length: 17
size: -
D: TRBD2

CDR3: CASSEQGTGNTIYF
DNA: TGTGCCAGCAGCGAACAGGGGACTGGAAACACCATATATTTT
J: TRBJ1-3
V: TRBV7-9
length: 14
size: -
D: TRBD1

CDR3: CASSLGLASGNTGELFF
DNA: TGTGCCAGCAGCTTGGGCTTAGCTAGCGGGAACACCGGGGAGCTGTTTTTT
J: TRBJ2-2
V: TRBV5-6
length: 17
size: -
D: TRBD2

CDR3: CASTLAPRTGLQPQHF
DNA: TGTGCCAGTACCCTGGCACCCCGGACAGGACTACAGCCCCAGCATTTT
J: TRBJ1-5
V: TRBV19
length: 16
size: few
D: TRBD1

CDR3: CSAREQGGTF
DNA: TGCAGTGCTAGAGAACAGGGGGGTACCTTC
J: TRBJ1-2
V: TRBV20-1
length: 10
size: many
D: TRBD1

CDR3: CASRTTREGAEEKLFF
DNA: TGTGCCAGCAGGACCACCCGGGAGGGGGCTGAAGAAAAACTGTTTTTT
J: TRBJ1-4
V: TRBV6-6
length: 16
size: -
D: TRBD1

CDR3: CASSLFYQGGEKLFF
DNA: TGCGCCAGCAGCTTGTTTTATCAGGGGGGCGAAAAACTGTTTTTT
J: TRBJ1-4
V: TRBV5-1
length: 15
size: -
D: TRBD1

CDR3: CASSLREVFTGELFF
DNA: TGTGCCAGCAGCCTCAGGGAAGTCTTCACCGGGGAGCTGTTTTTT
J: TRBJ2-2
V: TRBV11-2
length: 15
size: -
D: -

CDR3: CASSPRQGPAVGETQYF
DNA: TGTGCCAGCAGCCCAAGACAGGGCCCCGCCGTCGGAGAGACCCAGTACTTC
J: TRBJ2-5
V: TRBV7-9
length: 17
size: -
D: TRBD1

CDR3: CASSRTGVAGVQYF
DNA: TGCGCCAGCAGCCGAACAGGGGTTGCTGGGGTGCAGTACTTC
J: TRBJ2-7
V: TRBV4-1
length: 14
size: -
D: TRBD1

CDR3: CASSDRDFTDTQYF
DNA: TGTGCCAGCAGCGACAGGGACTTCACAGATACGCAGTATTTT
J: TRBJ2-3
V: TRBV7-9
length: 14
size: -
D: -

CDR3: CASRRQGAYNEQFF
DNA: TGTGCCAGCAGGAGACAGGGGGCTTACAATGAGCAGTTCTTC
J: TRBJ2-1
V: TRBV6-5
length: 14
size: -
D: TRBD1

CDR3: CASRNPGQTLNF
DNA: TGTGCCAGTAGAAATCCGGGACAGACTTTGAATTTT
J: TRBJ1-5
V: TRBV19
length: 12
size: -
D: TRBD1

CDR3: CASSWTGPNNQPQHF
DNA: TGTGCCAGCTCCTGGACAGGGCCAAACAATCAGCCCCAGCATTTT
J: TRBJ1-5
V: TRBV2
length: 15
size: -
D: TRBD1